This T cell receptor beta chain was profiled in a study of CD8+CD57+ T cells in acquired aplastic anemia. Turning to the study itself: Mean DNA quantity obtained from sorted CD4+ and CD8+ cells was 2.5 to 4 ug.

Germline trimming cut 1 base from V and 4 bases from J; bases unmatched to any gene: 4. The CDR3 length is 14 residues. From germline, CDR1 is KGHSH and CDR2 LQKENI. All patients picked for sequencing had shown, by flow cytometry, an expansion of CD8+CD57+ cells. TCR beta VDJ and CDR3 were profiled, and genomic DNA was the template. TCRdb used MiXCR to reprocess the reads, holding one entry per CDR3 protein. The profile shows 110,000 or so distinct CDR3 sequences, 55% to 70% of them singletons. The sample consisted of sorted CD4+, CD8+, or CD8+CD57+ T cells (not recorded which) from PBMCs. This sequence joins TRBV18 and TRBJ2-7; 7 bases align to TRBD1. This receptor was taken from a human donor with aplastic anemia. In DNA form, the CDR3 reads TGTGCCAGCTCACCACGGGGACAGCAGTACGAGCAGTACTTC. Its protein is CASSPRGQQYEQYF. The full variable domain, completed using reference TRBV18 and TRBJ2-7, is NAGVMQNPRHLVRRRGQEARLRCSPMKGHSHVYWYRQLPEEGLKFMVYLQKENIIDESGMPKERFSAEFPKEGPSILRIQQVVRGDSAAYFCASSPRGQQYEQYFGPGTRLTVT.